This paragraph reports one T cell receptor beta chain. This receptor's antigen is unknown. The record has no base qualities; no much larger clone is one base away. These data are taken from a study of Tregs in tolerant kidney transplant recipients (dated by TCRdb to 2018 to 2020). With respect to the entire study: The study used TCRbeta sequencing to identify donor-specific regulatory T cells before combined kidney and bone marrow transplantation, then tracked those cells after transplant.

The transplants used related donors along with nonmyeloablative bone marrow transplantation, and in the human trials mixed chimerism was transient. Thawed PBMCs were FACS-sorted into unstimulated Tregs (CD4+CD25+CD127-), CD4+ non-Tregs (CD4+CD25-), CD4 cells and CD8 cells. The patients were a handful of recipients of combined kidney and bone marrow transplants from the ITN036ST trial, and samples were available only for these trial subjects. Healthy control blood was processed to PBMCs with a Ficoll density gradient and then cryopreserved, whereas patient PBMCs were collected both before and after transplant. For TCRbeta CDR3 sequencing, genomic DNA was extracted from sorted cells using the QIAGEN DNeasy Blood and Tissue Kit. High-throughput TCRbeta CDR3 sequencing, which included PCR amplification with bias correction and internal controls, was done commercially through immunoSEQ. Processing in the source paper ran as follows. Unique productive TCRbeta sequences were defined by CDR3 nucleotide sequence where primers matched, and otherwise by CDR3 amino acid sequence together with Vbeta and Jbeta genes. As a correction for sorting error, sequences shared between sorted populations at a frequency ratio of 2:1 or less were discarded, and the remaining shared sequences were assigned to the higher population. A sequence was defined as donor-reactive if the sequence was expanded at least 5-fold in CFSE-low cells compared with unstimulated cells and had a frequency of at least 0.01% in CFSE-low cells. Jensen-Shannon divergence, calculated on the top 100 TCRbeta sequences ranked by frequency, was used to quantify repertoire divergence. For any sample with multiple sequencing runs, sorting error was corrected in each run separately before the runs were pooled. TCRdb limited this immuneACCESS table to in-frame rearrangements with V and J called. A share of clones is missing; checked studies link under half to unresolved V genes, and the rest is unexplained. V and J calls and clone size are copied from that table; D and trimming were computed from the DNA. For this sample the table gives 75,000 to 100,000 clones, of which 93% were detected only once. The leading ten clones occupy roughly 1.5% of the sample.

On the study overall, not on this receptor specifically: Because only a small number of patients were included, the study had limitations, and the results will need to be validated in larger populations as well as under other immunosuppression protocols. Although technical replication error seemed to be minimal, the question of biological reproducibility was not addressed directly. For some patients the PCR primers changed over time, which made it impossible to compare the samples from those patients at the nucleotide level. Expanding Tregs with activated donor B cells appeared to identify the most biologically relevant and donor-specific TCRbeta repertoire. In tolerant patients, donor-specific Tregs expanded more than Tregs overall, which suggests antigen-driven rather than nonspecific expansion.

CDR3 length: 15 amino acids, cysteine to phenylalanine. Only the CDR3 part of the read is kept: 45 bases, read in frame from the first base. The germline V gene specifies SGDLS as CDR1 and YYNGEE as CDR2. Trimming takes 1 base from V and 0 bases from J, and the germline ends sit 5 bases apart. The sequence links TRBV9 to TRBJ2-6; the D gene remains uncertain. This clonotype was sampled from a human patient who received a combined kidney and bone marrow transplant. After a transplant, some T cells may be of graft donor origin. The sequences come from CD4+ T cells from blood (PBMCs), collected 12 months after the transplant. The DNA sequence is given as TGTGCCAGCAGCGTACCCGGCTCTGGGGCCAACGTCCTGACTTTC. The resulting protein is CASSVPGSGANVLTF.